This TCR beta chain was sequenced in a study of CD8+CD57+ T cells in acquired aplastic anemia. TCR beta VDJ and CDR3 were profiled, and genomic DNA was the template. Each CDR3 protein gets one entry after TCRdb re-called the reads with MiXCR. The sample holds hundreds of thousands of distinct CDR3 sequences; over 25% are singletons and the top ten take 0.82%. The table lists this clonotype with a few counts. It was patients with CD8+CD57+ cell expansion by flow cytometry who were chosen for sequencing. Germline CDR1 SGHKS, CDR2 YYEKEE (reference sequence). The CDR3 sequence is 15 residues long. Trimming cost V 2 bases and J 2 bases, with 11 bases left between them.

The gene calls are TRBV5-5 and TRBJ1-5, with D perhaps TRBD1 (5 bases). This receptor was identified in a human donor with aplastic anemia. The source material was sorted CD4+, CD8+, or CD8+CD57+ T cells (not recorded which) from PBMCs. The CDR3 is CASSFGGFGNQPQHF. The CDR3 DNA follows: TGTGCCAGCAGCTTCGGGGGTTTCGGCAATCAGCCCCAGCATTTT. The full variable domain, with the rest looked up from reference TRBV5-5 and TRBJ1-5, is DAGVTQSPTHLIKTRGQQVTLRCSPISGHKSVSWYQQVLGQGPQFIFQYYEKEERGRGNFPDRFSARQFPNYSSELNVNALLLGDSALYLCASSFGGFGNQPQHFGDGTRLSIL.